One T cell receptor beta chain is described in this entry. Its antigen is currently not known. The sample holds no much larger clone one base away, and base qualities are not on file. The sample is drawn from a study of CD8 T cells in Susac syndrome (dated 2019 in TCRdb). Notes on the research overall: Of the Susac syndrome patients who were sequenced, roughly 6 had clinically active disease and eight were in clinical remission. Repertoire sequencing was used to test whether CD8+ T cell activation and differentiation in Susac syndrome was antigen driven. Susac syndrome patients were therapy-naive, on corticosteroids (some also receiving IVIg), or on IVIg alone at blood withdrawal.

RNA was extracted using the RNeasy kit, and about 0.5 to 1 microgram was reverse transcribed with random hexamers. The immunoSEQ multiplex PCR assay, which covers 54 Vbeta and 13 Jbeta segments, was used to amplify TCR beta CDR3 regions. Bias from PCR amplification was corrected by using a synthetic template baseline for primer optimization and for computational correction. The source study handled its data this way. Reads were annotated to V, D and J genes per IMGT and analyzed with immunoSEQ Analyzer, keeping only productive sequences. Clonality was calculated as one minus the Shannon entropy normalized by log2 of the number of productive unique sequences. For each patient and control, public and private clones were evaluated within the 100 most prevalent clones. A clone was defined as Susac-specific if it was absent from the healthy and MS cohorts, from some 1,100 published viral clones and from other ImmuneACCESS disease sequences. TCRdb trimmed public reads at Q25 via fastp, called clones via MiXCR and kept in-frame beta chains. CDR3 protein sequences are deduplicated, and each keeps its most common genes and DNA. TCRdb, not the authors, supplied the V and J calls. Across this sample there are some 150,000 distinct CDR3 sequences, with 90% to 96% seen only once. About 0.08% of the sample comes from the top ten.

High-throughput TCR beta sequencing profiled peripheral blood CD8+ and CD4+ T cells from healthy donors, Susac syndrome patients and multiple sclerosis patients. The Susac syndrome patients fulfilled recently defined diagnostic criteria for definite or probable disease. Bulk CD8+ and CD4+ T cells were purified magnetically by negative isolation, whereas CD8+ TEMRA cells were enriched by FACS. Blood was collected in EDTA tubes and processed within 24 hours, with PBMCs isolated through density gradient centrifugation. PBMCs intended for TCR sequencing were cryopreserved in liquid nitrogen and were subsequently thawed in a 37 degrees C water bath. A purity of at least 90% was achieved for sorted or isolated CD4+, CD8+ and CD8+ TEMRA cells. Trimming removed 2 bases from V and 6 bases from J, leaving 16 bases between the germline ends. The CDR3, from cysteine to phenylalanine, totals 16 residues. Only the CDR3 region is kept as DNA, spanning 48 bases read in frame from base 1. CDR1 is given as MNHNY and CDR2 as SVGAGI, both from the germline V gene (reference sequence).

The paper's findings and limits, for the study overall: No clonal expansion was detected in the CD4+ T cell repertoire of Susac syndrome patients. The study acknowledged that relatively few individuals were included in the TCR sequencing and HLA analysis.

The chain is assembled from TRBV6-6 and TRBJ2-2; no D gene call is confident. The sequence came from a human donor with Susac syndrome. The sequencing sample was made of CD4+ T cells from PBMCs. The DNA is as follows: TGTGCCAGCAGTTACCAAGGATGGGCCAGGCCCGGGGAGCTGTTTTTT. Its coded protein is CASSYQGWARPGELFF.